The present TCR beta chain was sequenced within a study of cytomegalovirus exposure and HLA in healthy donors (TCRdb year 2017). With regard to the full study: An earlier analysis of a few hundred of the donors reported around 280 Gb of sequence data and 90 million to 120 million unique TCR beta sequences obtained from approximately 180 million T cells. To study patterns of TCR occurrence, a later analysis re-analyzed previously published TCR beta repertoires from 666 donors and added high-resolution HLA genotyping. Because of strong linkage in the cohort, roughly five DR-DQ haplotypes were treated as single units for association and clustering. Class I and class II HLA loci were covered by the typing at four-digit resolution. An early release covering just under 650 HLA-typed donors comprised 300 to 350 gigabases of sequencing data and approximately 80 million unique TCR sequences. The study aimed to test whether cataloging public T cell receptors could reveal signatures of past pathogen exposure. In a later genetic analysis, genome-wide SNP genotypes for about three fifths of the roughly 670 donors were used, and that subset was treated as a discovery cohort. Donor age, sex, ethnicity and CMV serostatus were collected together with the repertoire data. The study combined high-throughput TCR immunosequencing, statistical association of individual TCRs with disease status, and machine learning to predict cytomegalovirus infection status. Among approximately 370 genotyped donors of the cohort, an average of approximately 240,000 unique TCR beta nucleotide sequences was sequenced per donor, of which roughly 17% were non-productive. The study used immunosequencing to profile the T cell repertoires of approximately 690 subjects and linked those repertoires to cytomegalovirus serostatus. Of the roughly 390 genotyped donors, roughly 80% fell in the genetic ancestry cluster associated with self-reported Caucasian donors. The later analysis used no new phenotypic data to find candidate immune exposures, relying instead on TCR beta sequences and their occurrence across donors. In addition to the first cohort of about 650 subjects, a separate validation cohort of 120 different subjects was used. To decide whether each TCR beta V gene segment behaved as functional or pseudogenic, an earlier analysis of approximately 600 of the donors relied on high-throughput TCR beta sequencing. Typing coverage varied by locus: about 629-630 donors for A, B, C, DRB1 and DQB1; about 520 for DQA1; about 600 for DPA1; around 450 for DPB1. Every discovery cohort repertoire had been produced on one sequencing platform.

Libraries were built with the immunoSEQ multiplex PCR assay. For the multiplex PCR, a mixture combining 60 forward primers for TCR Vbeta segments and 13 reverse primers for TCR Jbeta segments was used. Amplification of the CDR3 region of rearranged TCR beta genes was performed with a multiplex PCR assay on genomic DNA. Amplified TCR beta libraries were sequenced as 87-base-pair reads on the Illumina HiSeq System. The original methods were these. A later analysis tallied tens of millions of unique TCR beta chains across the 700 or so repertoires, and roughly 11 million of those chains were shared by two or more donors. A nearest-neighbor algorithm error-corrected the raw reads and collapsed the reads into unique sequences, merging closely related sequences to remove PCR and sequencing errors. CDR3 sequences were aligned to IMGT reference sequences to assign V, D and J gene segments. Each retained sequence needed at least a six-nucleotide match to both a V gene segment and a J gene segment. A rearrangement counted as productive if the CDR3 had no stop codons and remained in frame with V and J, and every other rearrangement counted as non-productive. Following IMGT convention, CDR3 was defined as the stretch from the second conserved V-encoded cysteine up to the conserved J-encoded phenylalanine. The earlier analysis of some 550 of the donors excluded any sequence lacking an unambiguous match to a single V gene segment. In an earlier analysis of around 590 of the donors, a V segment was called functional when productive rearrangements were above 56.7%, and segregating when the standard deviation between donors exceeded 5%. A statistical classification framework was built for diagnosing cytomegalovirus status from the catalog of TCR beta chain sequences. In a later analysis, V and J genes were assigned by comparing TCR nucleotide sequences against IMGT/GENE-DB human TR gene sequences. A later analysis assigned CDR3 sequences and most-parsimonious VDJ recombination scenarios with the TCRdist pipeline. A later analysis defined each TCR beta chain by its CDR3 amino acid sequence plus V-gene family, and excluded reads lacking a unique V-gene family. To address suspected cross-contamination and a sequencing artifact, a later analysis removed under 600 highly shared, low-generation-probability nucleotide sequences. For each public chain, a later analysis derived a clonal expansion index from normalized ranks of inferred template counts within each repertoire. In a later analysis, generation probabilities were computed using a VDJ recombination model fitted to out-of-frame rearrangements, and the results were checked against IGoR. Hypergeometric tests were used in a later analysis to score TCR-TCR, TCR-HLA and TCR-CMV co-occurrence, with a repertoire-size bias correction applied to the TCR pairs. A later analysis estimated false discovery rates by permuting HLA or CMV assignments 20 times. A later analysis grouped co-occurring TCRs with DBSCAN, adding TCRdist sequence similarity when clustering within HLA-allele-positive subsets. Repertoires with fewer than 30,000 or more than 120,000 public chains, plus five repertoires with anomalous nucleotide sharing, were excluded from co-occurrence clustering. Sourced from immuneACCESS, this table was stored by TCRdb with only in-frame sequences that have V and J called. A share of the clones is absent; for the studies checked, an unresolved V gene accounts for under half, and the remainder has no known explanation. The V and J calls and clone size are taken from that table; D and trimming were inferred from the DNA. The table for this sample records roughly 57,000 clones. The ten most abundant clones make up around 12% of the sample.

Paper-wide results and their limitations: Sequencing depth was assumed to be roughly uniform across donors in the presence/absence analyses, though that assumption may not hold. In a later analysis, several top co-occurrence clusters were reported to appear linked to parvovirus B19, influenza, CMV and Epstein-Barr virus. In an earlier analysis of 500 to 650 of the donors, most TCR beta V segments appeared in productive rearrangements about 87% or about 30% of the time, broadly matching IMGT annotations. Most TCR sequences were seen in very few donors, while some public TCRs were found in many individuals. In a later analysis, the rate of TCR association differed among HLA loci, with DRB1 alleles having the most associated TCRs and HLA-C alleles having the fewest. Because some donors lacked HLA typing at each locus, the association tests relied only on the typed subset. Some IMGT-functional V segments, including TRBV6-2 and TRBV6-3, could not be told apart with the 87-base-pair reads, so those segments were excluded. A later analysis associated 16,951 TCR beta sequences with specific HLA alleles at a false discovery rate of 0.05. In a later genetic analysis, a missense DCLRE1C variant was associated with V-gene and J-gene trimming of TCR beta chains, and the association was replicated in an independent cohort. Correlated functional status among segregating V segments might reflect linkage disequilibrium, but an unknown experimental factor could not be ruled out. The cohort was sequenced for TCR beta chains only, and without alpha or paired-chain data the features that could be detected were limited. CMV serostatus was the only immune exposure information available for the cohort. According to a later analysis, most CMV-associated TCR beta chains appeared to be HLA-restricted, and the HLA associations seemed to be driven largely by CMV exposure. A cluster of highly shared sequence variants was judged likely to represent a technical artifact of the sequencing pipeline. Compared with the 666-donor mean, donors in an Asian-associated ancestry cluster had fewer N-insertions in productive TCRs, according to a later genetic analysis. Because counts were too low, 15 to 20 rarely observed V segments, including chromosome 9 orphons, were left out of the earlier analysis of 587 of the donors. Compared with equally common non-associated chains, HLA-associated TCR beta chains in a later analysis were more clonally expanded and had lower generation probabilities. A further reported finding was that TCR beta sequences accurately predicted the HLA-A and HLA-B alleles for most subjects in the first cohort. A total of 150 or so TCR beta chains were listed by the study as associated with cytomegalovirus. According to the authors, the approach could potentially be generalized to other disease states and immunological phenotypes. A few of the identified cytomegalovirus-associated TCR beta chains were confirmed in vitro to be specific for cytomegalovirus antigens. The classifier was reported to diagnose cytomegalovirus status with high specificity and sensitivity in both the original and validation cohorts. When HLA alleles, especially DR and DQ, strongly co-occurred, TCR associations were difficult to assign to individual alleles.

Regarding this clone: No cognate antigen has been identified for it.

The junction shows trimming of 5 bases on V and 8 bases on J, plus 8 bases between the germline ends. The germline V gene (reference sequence) specifies SGHNT as CDR1 and YYREEE as CDR2. Spanning cysteine to phenylalanine, the CDR3 consists of 11 amino acids. Just the 33-base CDR3 DNA is kept, in frame starting at base 1. The cohort comprised several hundred healthy bone marrow donors. At the time of sampling, all cohort members were nominally healthy, though unrecorded immune exposures were likely present. The donor was CMV seropositive and was included in the group of approximately 310 seropositive cohort members. A peripheral blood sample was provided by each donor, and peripheral blood mononuclear cells were used for TCR beta sequencing. The Qiagen DNeasy Blood Extraction Kit was used to extract genomic DNA from the blood cell samples.

This receptor was taken from a man aged 18 to 29 in good health and CMV-seropositive. The chain joins TRBV5-4 to TRBJ2-1, with TRBD2 perhaps the D gene, on 6 matching bases. Sequencing was carried out using PBMCs. For the CDR3, the sequence is CASRSGDEQFF. In nucleotides, the sequence is TGTGCCAGCAGATCGGGGGATGAGCAGTTCTTC.